The subject of this entry is one T cell receptor (beta chain). As yet, its antigen is unknown. These data are taken from a study of human T cells and chemical hapten exposure. The CDR3 runs to 15 residues. Trimming pared 0 bases from V and 2 bases from J, leaving 10 bases between. The germline CDR1 and CDR2 sequences are SGHRS and YFSETQ. Stated time point: patch test 3, about 24 weeks after DPC sensitization. Treatment noted: therapeutic diphenylcyclopropenone sensitization with weekly scalp DPC. Authors' processing steps: Samples contained a median of roughly 93,000 TCRs, with a range of 23,224 to 690,600. TCRdb redid the calling of the RACE reads with MiXCR, one entry per CDR3 protein. The V and J calls were determined by TCRdb, not by the authors. The sample carries about 97,000 distinct CDR3 sequences, 27% recorded once. Study-level findings and limits: TCRs above 1 in 1000 frequency stayed constant with DPC sensitization.

This TCR was recovered from a man aged 35 to 55 with alopecia areata. Some clones in this sample may be carry-over from other donors' samples. This chain joins TRBV5-1 and TRBJ2-3, with D uncertain. The specimen was whole blood, collected in connection with sensitization to the hapten diphenylcyclopropenone (DPC). CDR3 bases: TGCGCCAGCAGCTTGGACCGGGCCAACACAGATACGCAGTATTTT. The encoded protein is CASSLDRANTDTQYF.